This T cell receptor (beta chain) was obtained from a study of graft-versus-host responses after intestinal transplantation. Study-wide background: All of the recipients had induction that used anti-thymocyte globulin, then tacrolimus and steroids for about 3 years.

As for this clone: Its matching antigen is unknown.

Study-level findings and limits: GvH clonotypes were identified within recipient marrow, with a subset emerging first in ileum or blood. There was an association between peak levels of circulating GvH clones and early post-transplant HvG declines. High graft-versus-host to host-versus-graft clonal ratios were seen in allografts of patients with graft-donor T cell macrochimerism.

Some clones are missing from TCRdb's copy, which holds only in-frame ones; the method was immunoSEQ multiplex PCR. This table holds about 85,000 clones, around 93% found once. CDR1 is MNHEY and CDR2 is SVGAGI in the germline V gene. The CDR3 is 13 residues long. V lost 2 bases to trimming and J lost 5 bases, with 10 bases between them. The specimen was unstimulated CD8+ T cells sorted from spleen or lymph node cells, collected before transplant. The gene calls are TRBV6-5 and TRBJ2-7, with D perhaps assigned TRBD1 or TRBD2 (5 bases each). The clonotype originates from a human donor who was the organ donor for an intestinal transplant. CDR3 DNA: TGTGCCAGCAGTTACCAGGGAGCTAACGAGCAGTACTTC. It is translated as CASSYQGANEQYF.